This TCR beta chain appears in the sequencing data of a study of blood T cell repertoires in COVID-19. Original data processing: Scientists estimated how many nucleated cells there were by amplifying reference gene primers. Some clones are missing from TCRdb's copy, which holds only in-frame ones; the method was immunoSEQ multiplex PCR. The V and J calls and clone size are taken from that table; D and trimming were inferred from the DNA. The top ten clones hold 1.5% to 2% of a sample with 250,000 to 300,000 clones, roughly 90% of them seen once. From germline, CDR1 is LNHDA and CDR2 SQIVND (reference sequence). Between the trimmed V and J ends, which lost 5 bases and 7 bases, there was a span of 12 bases. The CDR3 runs to 12 residues. Ages ranged from roughly 18 to 100 years, with residence in approximately 25 US areas.

This receptor was obtained from a woman in her 40s who had recovered from COVID-19. The chain employs TRBV19 and TRBJ2-7; D is uncertain. The specimen was PBMCs or T cells enriched from blood (not recorded which). The CDR3 sequence: CASSQVPGEQYF. The CDR3 bases are TGTGCCAGTAGTCAGGTCCCTGGGGAGCAGTACTTC.